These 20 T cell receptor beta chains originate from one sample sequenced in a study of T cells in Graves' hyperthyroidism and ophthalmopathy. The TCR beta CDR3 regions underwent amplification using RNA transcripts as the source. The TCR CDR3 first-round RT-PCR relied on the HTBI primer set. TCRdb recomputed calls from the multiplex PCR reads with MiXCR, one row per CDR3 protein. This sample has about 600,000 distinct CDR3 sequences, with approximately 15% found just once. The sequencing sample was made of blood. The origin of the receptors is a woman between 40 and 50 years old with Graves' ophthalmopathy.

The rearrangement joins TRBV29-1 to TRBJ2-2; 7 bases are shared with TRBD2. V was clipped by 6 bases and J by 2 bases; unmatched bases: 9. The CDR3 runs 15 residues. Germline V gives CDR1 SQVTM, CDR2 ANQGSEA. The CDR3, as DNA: TGCAGCGTACAGCTAGCGGCCCCAAACACCGGGGAGCTGTTTTTT. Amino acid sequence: CSVQLAAPNTGELFF.

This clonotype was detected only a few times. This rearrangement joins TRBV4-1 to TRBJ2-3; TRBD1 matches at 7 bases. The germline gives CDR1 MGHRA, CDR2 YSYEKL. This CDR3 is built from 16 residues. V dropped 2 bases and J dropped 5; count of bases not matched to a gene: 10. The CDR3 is CASSQWTGIGGDTQYF. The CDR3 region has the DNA TGCGCCAGCAGCCAATGGACAGGTATCGGAGGAGATACGCAGTATTTT.

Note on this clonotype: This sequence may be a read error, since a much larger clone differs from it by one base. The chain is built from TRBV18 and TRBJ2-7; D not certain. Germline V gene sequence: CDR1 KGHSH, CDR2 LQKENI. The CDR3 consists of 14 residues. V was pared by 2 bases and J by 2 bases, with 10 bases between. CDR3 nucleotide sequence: TGTGCCAGCTCACCAACTACGGCCCCCTACGAGCAGTACTTC. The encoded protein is CASSPTTAPYEQYF. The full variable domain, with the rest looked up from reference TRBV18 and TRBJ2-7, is NAGVMQNPRHLVRRRGQEARLRCSPMKGHSHVYWYRQLPEEGLKFMVYLQKENIIDESGMPKERFSAEFPKEGPSILRIQQVVRGDSAAYFCASSPTTAPYEQYFGPGTRLTVT.

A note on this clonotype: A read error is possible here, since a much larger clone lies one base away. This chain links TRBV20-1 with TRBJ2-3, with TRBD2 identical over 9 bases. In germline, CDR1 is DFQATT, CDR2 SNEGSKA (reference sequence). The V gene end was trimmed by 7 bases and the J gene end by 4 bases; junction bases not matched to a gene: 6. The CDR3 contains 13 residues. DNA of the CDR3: TGCAGTGGATCTAGCGGGAATGCAGATACGCAGTATTTT. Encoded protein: CSGSSGNADTQYF.

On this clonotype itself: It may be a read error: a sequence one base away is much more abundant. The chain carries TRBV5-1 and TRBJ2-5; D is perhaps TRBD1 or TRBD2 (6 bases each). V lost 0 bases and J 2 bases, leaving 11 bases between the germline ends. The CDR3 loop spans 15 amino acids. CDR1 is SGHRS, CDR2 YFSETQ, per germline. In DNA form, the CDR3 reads TGCGCCAGCAGCTTGGCCAAGGGGGGACAAGAGACCCAGTACTTC. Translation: CASSLAKGGQETQYF.

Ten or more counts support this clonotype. In DNA, the CDR3 is TGTGCCAGCAGCCCGATAGCTGGAAACACCATATATTTT. This gives the protein CASSPIAGNTIYF. The chain employs TRBV3-1 and TRBJ1-3; D remains ambiguous. The CDR3 consists of 13 residues. With 4 bases removed from V and 2 bases from J, the gap between germline ends came to 6 bases. CDR1 is LGHDT, CDR2 YNNKEL, per germline (reference sequence).

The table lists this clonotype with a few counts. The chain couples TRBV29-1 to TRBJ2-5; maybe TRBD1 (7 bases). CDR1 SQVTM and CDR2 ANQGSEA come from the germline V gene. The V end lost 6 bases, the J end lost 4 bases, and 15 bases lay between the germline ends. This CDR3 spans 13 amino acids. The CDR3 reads CSVTGKGGETQYF. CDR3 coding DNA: TGCAGCGTGACAGGGAAGGGGGGAGAGACCCAGTACTTC.

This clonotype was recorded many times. The CDR3 protein is CASSYSIQGRGTNEKLFF. In DNA, the CDR3 is TGTGCCAGCAGTTACTCGATTCAGGGGAGGGGAACTAATGAAAAACTGTTTTTT. The chain has TRBV6-5 and TRBJ1-4, with D perhaps matching TRBD1 (6 bases). Germline loops: CDR1 MNHEY, CDR2 SVGAGI. There are 18 residues in the CDR3. V was cut by 0 bases and J by 1 base, with 15 bases left in between.

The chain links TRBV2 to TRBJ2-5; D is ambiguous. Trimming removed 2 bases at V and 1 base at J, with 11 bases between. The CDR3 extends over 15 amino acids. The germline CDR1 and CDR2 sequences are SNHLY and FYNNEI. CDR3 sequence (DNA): TGTGCCAGCAGTGAACGAGAGGCCACCCAAGAGACCCAGTACTTC. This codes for CASSEREATQETQYF.

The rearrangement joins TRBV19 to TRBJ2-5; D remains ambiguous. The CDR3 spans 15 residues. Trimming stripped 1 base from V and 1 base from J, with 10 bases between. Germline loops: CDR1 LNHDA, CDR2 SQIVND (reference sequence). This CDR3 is CASSIGISAQETQYF. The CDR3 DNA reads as TGTGCCAGTAGTATAGGGATAAGTGCCCAAGAGACCCAGTACTTC.

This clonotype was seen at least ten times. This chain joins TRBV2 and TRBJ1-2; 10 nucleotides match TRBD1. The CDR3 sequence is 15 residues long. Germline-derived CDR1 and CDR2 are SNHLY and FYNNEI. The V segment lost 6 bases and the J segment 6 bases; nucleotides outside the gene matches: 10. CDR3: CASSGQGVPSNGYTF. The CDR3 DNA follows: TGTGCCAGCAGCGGACAGGGGGTCCCCTCCAATGGCTACACCTTC.

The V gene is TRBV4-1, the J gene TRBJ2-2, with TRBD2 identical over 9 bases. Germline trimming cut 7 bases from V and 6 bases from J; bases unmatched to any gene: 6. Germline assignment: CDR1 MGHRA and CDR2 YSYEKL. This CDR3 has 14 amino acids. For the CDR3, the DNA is TGCGCCAGCAAAATAGCGGGAGTGGCCGGGGAGCTGTTTTTT. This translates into CASKIAGVAGELFF.

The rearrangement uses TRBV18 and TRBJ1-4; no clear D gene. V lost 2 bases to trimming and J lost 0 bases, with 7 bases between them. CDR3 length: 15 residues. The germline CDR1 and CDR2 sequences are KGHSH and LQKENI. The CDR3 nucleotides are TGTGCCAGCTCACCATCAGCCGCAACTAATGAAAAACTGTTTTTT. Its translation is CASSPSAATNEKLFF.

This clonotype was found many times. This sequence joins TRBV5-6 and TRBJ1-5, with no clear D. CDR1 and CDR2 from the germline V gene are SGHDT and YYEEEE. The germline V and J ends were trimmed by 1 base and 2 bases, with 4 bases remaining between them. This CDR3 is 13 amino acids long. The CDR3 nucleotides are TGTGCCAGCAGCTTGTTTGGCAATCAGCCCCAGCATTTT. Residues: CASSLFGNQPQHF.

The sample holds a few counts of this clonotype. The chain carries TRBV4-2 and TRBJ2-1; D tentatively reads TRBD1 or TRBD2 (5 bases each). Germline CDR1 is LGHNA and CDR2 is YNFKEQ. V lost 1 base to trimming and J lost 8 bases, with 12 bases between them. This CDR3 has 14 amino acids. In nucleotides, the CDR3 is TGTGCCAGCAGCCAAGCTCAGGGAGTAGATGAGCAGTTCTTC. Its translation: CASSQAQGVDEQFF.

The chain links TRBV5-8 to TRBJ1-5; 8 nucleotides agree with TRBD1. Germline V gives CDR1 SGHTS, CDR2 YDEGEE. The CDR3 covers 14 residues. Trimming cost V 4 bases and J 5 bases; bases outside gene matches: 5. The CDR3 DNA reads TGTGCCAGCAGCCTCGGACAGGGTCATCAGCCCCAGCATTTT. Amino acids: CASSLGQGHQPQHF.

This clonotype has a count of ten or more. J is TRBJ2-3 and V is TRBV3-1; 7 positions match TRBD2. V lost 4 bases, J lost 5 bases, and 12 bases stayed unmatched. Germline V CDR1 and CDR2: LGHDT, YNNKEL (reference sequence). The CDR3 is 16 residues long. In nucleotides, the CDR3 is TGTGCCAGCAGCCCGAACGCGGGAGTTCGTGGAGATACGCAGTATTTT. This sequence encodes CASSPNAGVRGDTQYF.

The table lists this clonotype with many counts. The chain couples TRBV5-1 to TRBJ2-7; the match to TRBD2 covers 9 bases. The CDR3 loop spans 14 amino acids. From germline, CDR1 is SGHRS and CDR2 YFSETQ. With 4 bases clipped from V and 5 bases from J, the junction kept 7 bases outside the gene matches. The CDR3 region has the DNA TGCGCCAGCAGCCCAACGGGGACTAGCCACGAGCAGTACTTC. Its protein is CASSPTGTSHEQYF.

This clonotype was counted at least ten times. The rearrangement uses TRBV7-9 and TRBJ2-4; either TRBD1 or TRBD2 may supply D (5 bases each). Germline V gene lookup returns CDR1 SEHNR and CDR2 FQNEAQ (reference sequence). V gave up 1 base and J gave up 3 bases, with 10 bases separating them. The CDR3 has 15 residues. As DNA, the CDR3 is TGTGCCAGCAGCTTAGGTCGTGGGGGCAAAAACATTCAGTACTTC. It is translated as CASSLGRGGKNIQYF.

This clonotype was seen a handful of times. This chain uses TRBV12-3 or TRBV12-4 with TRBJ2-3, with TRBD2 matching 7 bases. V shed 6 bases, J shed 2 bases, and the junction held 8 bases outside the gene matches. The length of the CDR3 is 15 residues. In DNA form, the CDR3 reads TGTGCCAGCAGCGAGGGACTATCATTCACAGATACGCAGTATTTT. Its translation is CASSEGLSFTDTQYF.